This TCR beta chain was sequenced during a study of regulatory T cells in long-lasting Graves disease. Noted time point: newly diagnosed GD, antithyroid drugs for less than 3 months. TCR sequences were obtained from RNA taken from PBMCs. Germline CDR1 and CDR2: SGHAT and FQNNGV. The CDR3 sequence is 15 residues long. V lost 6 bases and J 3 bases, leaving 18 bases between the germline ends. This clonotype was picked up many times. Both iRepertoire HTBI primers and Arm-PCR of CDR3 regions were used to build the TCR beta libraries. Each CDR3 protein is one row after TCRdb ran MiXCR on the multiplex PCR reads. The sample shows about 420,000 distinct CDR3 sequences, less than 20% of them seen only once. This sample was also put to use in a study of T cells in Graves' hyperthyroidism and ophthalmopathy.

This sequence joins TRBV11-2 and TRBJ2-7; maybe TRBD2 (6 bases). The receptor's source is a woman aged 18-29 years with Graves disease. Sequencing was performed on peripheral blood mononuclear cells (PBMCs), taken at new diagnosis, from a patient treated with antithyroid drugs. The CDR3 nucleotides read TGTGCCAGCAGGACCGTAGGCGGGAAATTCTACGAGCAGTACTTC. This codes for CASRTVGGKFYEQYF.